These 12 T cell receptor beta chains came from one sample sequenced in a study of yellow fever vaccine responses in identical twins. TCRdb redid the calling of the RT-PCR reads with MiXCR, one entry per CDR3 protein. Of approximately 32,000 distinct CDR3 sequences detected, 45% to 65% appear once; the ten largest clones hold about 4.6%. The specimen comprised T cells from blood (PBMCs), unsorted or a sorted subset (not recorded which), sampled before or after yellow fever vaccination (not recorded which). These receptors all come from a woman under 30 who received the yellow fever vaccine.

The chain joins TRBV7-9 to TRBJ2-1; 11 positions match TRBD2. Germline V gene lookup returns CDR1 SEHNR and CDR2 FQNEAQ (reference sequence). The CDR3 has 15 amino acids. V lost 2 bases and J lost 7; bases outside the gene matches: 4. This CDR3 reads CASSLLLAGDNEQFF. CDR3 DNA: TGTGCCAGCAGCTTATTACTAGCGGGAGATAATGAGCAGTTCTTC.

This clonotype appeared a few times. V gene TRBV2 combines with J gene TRBJ2-7; a possible D gene is TRBD1 (6 bases). V dropped 5 bases and J dropped 4 bases, with 9 bases sitting between them. The CDR3 loop spans 12 amino acids. The germline CDR1 and CDR2 sequences are SNHLY and FYNNEI. Here the CDR3 DNA reads TGTGCCAGCAGTCCAACAGGGTACGAGCAGTACTTC. Amino acids: CASSPTGYEQYF.

This clonotype was recorded a few times. The rearrangement links TRBV5-5 to TRBJ1-2; D ambiguous. Germline CDR1 is SGHKS and CDR2 is YYEKEE (reference sequence). V was cut by 4 bases and J by 1 base, with 8 bases left in between. The CDR3 covers 13 residues. This chain's CDR3 is CASSRTDNYGYTF. CDR3 DNA sequence: TGTGCCAGCAGCCGAACAGATAACTATGGCTACACCTTC.

V gene TRBV11-3 combines with J gene TRBJ1-2; TRBD1 agrees at 10 bases. Germline V gene sequence: CDR1 SGHNT, CDR2 YENEEA. V dropped 5 bases and J dropped 7; count of bases not matched to a gene: 7. The CDR3 is made up of 14 amino acids. The CDR3 region is CASSLRDRGGGYTF. DNA of the CDR3: TGTGCCAGCAGCCTCCGGGACAGGGGAGGTGGCTACACCTTC.

This clonotype was counted only a few times. This sequence joins TRBV12-3 or TRBV12-4 and TRBJ1-1; no firm D call. CDR3 length equals 14 residues. The V end lost 3 bases, the J end lost 0 bases, and 8 bases lay between the germline ends. The DNA of the CDR3 is TGTGCCAGCAGTTTCCCCGTCATGAACACTGAAGCTTTCTTT. This codes for CASSFPVMNTEAFF.

The chain uses TRBV5-6 and TRBJ2-1; no firm D call. This CDR3 is 12 amino acids long. Germline CDR1 is SGHDT and CDR2 is YYEEEE. Trimming shortened V by 4 bases and J by 9 bases, and 11 bases separated the two germline ends. CDR3 protein: CASSPVVGEQFF. As DNA, the CDR3 is TGTGCCAGCAGCCCCGTAGTAGGTGAGCAGTTCTTC.

The rearrangement joins TRBV2 to TRBJ1-5; D possibly corresponds to TRBD1 (6 bases). The germline V gene has CDR1 SNHLY and CDR2 FYNNEI. V was pared by 1 base and J by 2 bases, with 9 bases between. The CDR3 has 15 residues. The CDR3 DNA is TGTGCCAGCAGTGAAGTCAGGGGAGGCAATCAGCCCCAGCATTTT. Protein product: CASSEVRGGNQPQHF.

This clonotype was detected only a few times. This chain links TRBV18 with TRBJ2-5; D ambiguous. This CDR3 contains 12 residues. Germline CDR1 is KGHSH and CDR2 is LQKENI. Trimming took 3 bases from V and 1 from J, leaving 3 bases between them. CDR3 bases: TGTGCCAGCTCACCGGGCCAAGAGACCCAGTACTTC. As protein: CASSPGQETQYF.

This clonotype rates as medium-sized. This chain joins TRBV5-1 and TRBJ1-1; D ambiguous. V was cut by 0 bases and J by 3 bases, with 12 bases left in between. The CDR3 spans 15 residues. Germline CDR1 and CDR2: SGHRS and YFSETQ. The CDR3 reads CASSLVRGSDTEAFF. CDR3 nucleotide sequence: TGCGCCAGCAGCTTGGTGCGGGGTTCGGACACTGAAGCTTTCTTT.

V usage is TRBV3-1 and J usage is TRBJ1-5, with D possibly being TRBD1 (6 bases). CDR1 LGHDT and CDR2 YNNKEL come from the germline V gene (reference sequence). This CDR3 spans 15 amino acids. V was cut by 4 bases and J by 1 base, with 11 bases left in between. The CDR3 DNA follows: TGTGCCAGCAGCCCGAACAGGGTCAGCAATCAGCCCCAGCATTTT. Translation: CASSPNRVSNQPQHF.

The gene calls are TRBV5-1 and TRBJ2-1; 8 nucleotides line up with TRBD1. This CDR3 contains 17 residues. The junction had 14 bases not matched to a gene; V was cut back by 5 bases and J by 4 bases. Germline lookup yields CDR1 SGHRS and CDR2 YFSETQ. The CDR3 protein is CASRTGGQGFTYNEQFF. DNA of the CDR3: TGCGCCAGCAGAACCGGAGGACAGGGCTTCACTTACAATGAGCAGTTCTTC.

This chain links TRBV2 with TRBJ2-3; TRBD2 matches at 7 bases. Unmatched junction bases numbered 10, after V lost 6 bases and J lost 4 bases. The CDR3 totals 15 residues. Germline V gives CDR1 SNHLY, CDR2 FYNNEI. The CDR3: CASSLSLALADTQYF. CDR3 coding DNA: TGTGCCAGCAGCCTCTCACTAGCGTTGGCAGATACGCAGTATTTT.